This T cell receptor beta chain was captured by sequencing in a study of identical twins. In every case, the donor was a healthy Caucasian. This CDR3 has 15 residues. Germline V lookup: CDR1 MNHEY, CDR2 SVGEGT. V was cut by 4 bases and J by 7 bases, with 16 bases left in between. TCRdb redid the calling of the 5' RACE reads with MiXCR, one entry per CDR3 protein. The profile shows around 1.7 million distinct CDR3 sequences, less than 40% of them singletons. Overall study results and limits: Whereas memory repertoires showed no such difference, abundant cord blood beta clonotypes carried fewer insertions. The models systematically underestimated how much out-of-frame TCR alpha was shared in monozygotic twins. The same donors were not followed; conclusions instead depended on cross-sectional statistical analysis.

With regard to this clonotype: The target antigen is unknown.

The chain is built from TRBV6-2 or TRBV6-3 and TRBJ1-4; tentative D call: TRBD1 (5 bases). The sequence came from a newborn girl in good health. Sequencing used cord blood. For the CDR3, the DNA is TGTGCCAGCAGTTTTACAGGAGGGGTTGGTGAAAAACTGTTTTTT. Amino acid sequence: CASSFTGGVGEKLFF.